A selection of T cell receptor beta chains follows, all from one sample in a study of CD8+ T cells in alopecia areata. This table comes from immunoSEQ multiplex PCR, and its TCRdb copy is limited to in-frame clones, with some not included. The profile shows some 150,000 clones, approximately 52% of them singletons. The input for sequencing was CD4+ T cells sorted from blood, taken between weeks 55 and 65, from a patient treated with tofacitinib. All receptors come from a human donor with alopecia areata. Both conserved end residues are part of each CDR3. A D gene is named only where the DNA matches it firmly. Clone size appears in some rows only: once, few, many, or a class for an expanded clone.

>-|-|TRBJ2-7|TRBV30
TGTGCCTGGAGTGGGTCCTACGAGCAGTACTTC
CAWSGSYEQYF
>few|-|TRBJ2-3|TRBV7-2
TGTGCCAGCAGCTTAATCGGGGTGGGACGCACAGATACGCAGTATTTT
CASSLIGVGRTDTQYF
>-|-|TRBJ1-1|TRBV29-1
TGCAGCGTGCGGGTAGGGGGGGACACTGAAGCTTTCTTT
CSVRVGGDTEAFF
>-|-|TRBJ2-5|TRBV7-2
TGTGCCAGCAGCCGGAAAGTGGGAGAGACCCAGTACTTC
CASSRKVGETQYF
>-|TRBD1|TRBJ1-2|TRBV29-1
TGCAGCGTTGATCCCCAGGGGGCGTATGGCTACACCTTC
CSVDPQGAYGYTF
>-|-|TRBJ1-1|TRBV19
TGTGCCAGTATCCATCTCTCGGGGAACACTGAAGCTTTCTTT
CASIHLSGNTEAFF
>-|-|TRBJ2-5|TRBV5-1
TGCGCCAGCAGCTTGGGTGGACGCTGGGAGACCCAGTACTTC
CASSLGGRWETQYF
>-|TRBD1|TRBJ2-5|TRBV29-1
TGCAGCGTCTGGACAGGGACAGAGACCCAGTACTTC
CSVWTGTETQYF
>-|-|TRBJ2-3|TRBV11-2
TGTGCCAGCAGCTTAGTCGTTGAACTGGGGCTAGATACGCAGTATTTT
CASSLVVELGLDTQYF
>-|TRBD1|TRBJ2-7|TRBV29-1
TGCAGCGTTGTAGGGACAGGGGCGACCCACGAGCAGTACTTC
CSVVGTGATHEQYF
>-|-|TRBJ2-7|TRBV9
TGTGCCAGCAGCGTTTTGGAGGGCCGGATCTCCTACGAGCAGTACTTC
CASSVLEGRISYEQYF
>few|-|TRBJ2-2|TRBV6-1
TGTGCCAGCAGTGAATTCGGACTATCTACGAACACCGGGGAGCTGTTTTTT
CASSEFGLSTNTGELFF
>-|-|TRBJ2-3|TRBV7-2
TGTGCCAGCAGCAAAGAAGATACGCAGTATTTT
CASSKEDTQYF
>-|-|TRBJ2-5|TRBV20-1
TGCAGTGCTGGACGGGAGACCCAGTACTTC
CSAGRETQYF
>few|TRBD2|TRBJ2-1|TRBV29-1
TGCAGCGCGGGACTAGGTCGCAATGAGCAGTTCTTC
CSAGLGRNEQFF
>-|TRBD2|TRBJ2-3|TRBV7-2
TGTGCCAGCAGCCCCGTAGCGGGGGGGAAGACAGATACGCAGTATTTT
CASSPVAGGKTDTQYF
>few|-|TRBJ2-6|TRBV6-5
TGTGCCAGCAGTTACGAGGGCTCTGGGGCCAACGTCCTGACTTTC
CASSYEGSGANVLTF
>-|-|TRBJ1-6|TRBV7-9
TGTGCCAGCAGCTCACTTATGGGACGGGCGGAATCACCCCTCCACTTT
CASSSLMGRAESPLHF
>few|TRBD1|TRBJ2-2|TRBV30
TGTGCCTGGAGTAAGACAGGGACCACCGGGGAGCTGTTTTTT
CAWSKTGTTGELFF
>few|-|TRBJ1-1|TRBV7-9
TGTGCCAGCAGCTCGCGACGAAAAGGGGACACTGAAGCTTTCTTT
CASSSRRKGDTEAFF
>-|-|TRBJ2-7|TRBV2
TGTGCCAGCAGCCTGAGCTCCTACGAGCAGTACTTC
CASSLSSYEQYF
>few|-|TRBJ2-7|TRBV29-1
TGCAGCGTTCAGGGTATCTACGAGCAGTACTTC
CSVQGIYEQYF
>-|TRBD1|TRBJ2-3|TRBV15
TGTGCCACCAGCAGGAGACCACAGGGGGCGGCAGATACGCAGTATTTT
CATSRRPQGAADTQYF
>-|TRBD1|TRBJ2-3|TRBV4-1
TGCGCCAGCAGCGAAAACAGGGGGCCCTCGGATACGCAGTATTTT
CASSENRGPSDTQYF
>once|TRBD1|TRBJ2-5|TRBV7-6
TGTGCCAGCAGCTCTCCGACAGGGGGCTTTGCGACCCAGTACTTC
CASSSPTGGFATQYF
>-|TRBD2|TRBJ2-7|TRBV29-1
TGCAGCGCGACTAGCGGGGGCACCTCGCCGGAGCAGTACTTC
CSATSGGTSPEQYF
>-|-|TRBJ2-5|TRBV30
TGTGCCTGGAGTATTCAAAGGGAGACCCAGTACTTC
CAWSIQRETQYF
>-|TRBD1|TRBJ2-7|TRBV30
TGTGCCTGGAGAACCACAGGGGTTGTCGAGCAGTACTTC
CAWRTTGVVEQYF
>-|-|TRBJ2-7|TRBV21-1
TGTGCCAGCAGCAAGGGGGGGATCCACGAGCAGTACTTC
CASSKGGIHEQYF
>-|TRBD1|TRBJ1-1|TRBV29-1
TGCAGCGGCTGGACAGGGGGCGGGAGAAGTGAAGCTTTCTTT
CSGWTGGGRSEAFF
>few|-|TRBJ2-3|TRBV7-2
TGTGCCAGCAGCAGGGACTCTCACACAGATACGCAGTATTTT
CASSRDSHTDTQYF
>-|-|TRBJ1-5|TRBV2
TGTGCCAGCAGTGAAGGCACTTATAGCAATCAGCCCCAGCATTTT
CASSEGTYSNQPQHF
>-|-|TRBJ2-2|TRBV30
TGTGCCTGGAGTGTACGTGGGGGGGCCGTCGCCGGGGAGCTGTTTTTT
CAWSVRGGAVAGELFF
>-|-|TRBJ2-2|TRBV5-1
TGCGCCAGCAGCTTGTCTGGGGACACCGGGGAGCTGTTTTTT
CASSLSGDTGELFF
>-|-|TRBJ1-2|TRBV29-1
TGCAGCGTTGGGGAAGAATATGGTGGCTACACCTTC
CSVGEEYGGYTF
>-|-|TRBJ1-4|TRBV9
TGTGCCAGCAGCGTAGGGACAGTCAATGAAAAACTGTTTTTT
CASSVGTVNEKLFF
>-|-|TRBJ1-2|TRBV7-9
TGTGCCAGCAGCCACAATGTGGAGGTTGGCTATGGCTACACCTTC
CASSHNVEVGYGYTF
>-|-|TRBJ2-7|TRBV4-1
TGCGCCAGCAGCCCGTCTAAACCGGGACTTTACGAGCAGTACTTC
CASSPSKPGLYEQYF
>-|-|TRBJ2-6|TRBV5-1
TGCGCCAGCAGCTTGTCGTACTCTGGGGCCAACGTCCTGACTTTC
CASSLSYSGANVLTF
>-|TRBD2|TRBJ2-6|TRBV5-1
TGCGCCAGCAGCTTGACTAGCGCGGCCTCTATCGCCAACGTCCTGACTTTC
CASSLTSAASIANVLTF
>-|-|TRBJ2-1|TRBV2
TGTGCCAGCAGTGAAATTGGAGGGCCCTCCTACAATGAGCAGTTCTTC
CASSEIGGPSYNEQFF